The rows below give T cell receptor beta chains drawn from one sample of a study of cytomegalovirus exposure and HLA in healthy donors. Assay used: immunoSEQ multiplex PCR; TCRdb lists only in-frame clones, some missing. The sample includes approximately 100,000 clones, 90% to 95% of them seen just once. Material for sequencing was PBMCs. The receptors were gathered from a woman aged 30 to 39 in good health and CMV-seropositive. Both conserved end residues are part of each CDR3. A D gene is named only where the DNA matches it firmly.

V	J	D	CDR3	DNA
TRBV9	TRBJ1-2	TRBD1	CASSAGTDNYGYTF	TGTGCCAGCAGCGCTGGGACAGACAACTATGGCTACACCTTC
TRBV27	TRBJ2-1	TRBD2	CASSPAGVSYNEQFF	TGTGCCAGCAGTCCGGCGGGGGTTTCCTACAATGAGCAGTTCTTC
TRBV27	TRBJ1-3	TRBD1	CASSLRDRGNTIYF	TGTGCCAGCAGTTTACGGGACAGGGGGAACACCATATATTTT
TRBV11-2	TRBJ2-2	NA	CASSLVYQTAASNTGELFF	TGTGCCAGCAGCTTAGTTTATCAGACAGCCGCTTCGAACACCGGGGAGCTGTTTTTT
TRBV1	TRBJ2-7	NA	CTSSQDPGQIYPSGGSLSYEQYF	TGCACCAGCAGCCAAGATCCGGGACAAATTTACCCCTCTGGCGGGAGTCTCTCCTACGAGCAGTACTTC
TRBV28	TRBJ1-5	TRBD1	CASRDDRGGPEPQHF	TGTGCCAGCAGGGATGACAGGGGGGGGCCGGAGCCCCAGCATTTT
TRBV5-4	TRBJ2-7	TRBD1	CASSSRDRFDEQYF	TGTGCCAGCAGCTCCCGGGACAGGTTCGACGAGCAGTACTTC
TRBV28	TRBJ2-1	TRBD2	CASKVAGSYNEQFF	TGTGCCAGCAAGGTAGCGGGGAGCTACAATGAGCAGTTCTTC
TRBV9	TRBJ2-1	NA	CASSVQALRGEQFF	TGTGCCAGCAGCGTCCAAGCTCTGAGGGGGGAGCAGTTCTTC
TRBV6-6	TRBJ1-2	NA	CASRQGQGLYNYGYTF	TGTGCCAGCAGGCAGGGGCAAGGGCTCTACAACTATGGCTACACCTTC
TRBV7-2	TRBJ2-3	NA	CASSLSGATDTQYF	TGTGCCAGCAGCTTATCGGGAGCCACAGATACGCAGTATTTT
TRBV28	TRBJ2-7	NA	CASSSHRDTTSYEQYF	TGTGCCAGCAGTTCACACCGGGACACGACCTCCTACGAGCAGTACTTC
TRBV18	TRBJ2-7	NA	CASSSGGEQYF	TGTGCCAGCTCTTCGGGTGGCGAGCAGTACTTC
TRBV4-1	TRBJ2-7	NA	CASSQGQGAHEQYF	TGCGCCAGCAGCCAAGGCCAGGGCGCCCACGAGCAGTACTTC
TRBV7-9	TRBJ2-1	NA	CATTPPDSPKQFF	TGTGCCACCACCCCGCCGGACAGCCCTAAGCAGTTCTTC
TRBV6-1	TRBJ2-5	TRBD1	CASSGQGETQYF	TGTGCCAGCAGCGGACAGGGGGAGACCCAGTACTTC
TRBV7-9	TRBJ1-1	NA	CASSLGGGTEAFF	TGTGCCAGCAGCTTAGGAGGGGGCACTGAAGCTTTCTTT
TRBV18	TRBJ2-7	NA	CASSHIIQGIECTYEQYF	TGTGCCAGCTCACACATAATACAGGGAATTGAGTGCACCTACGAGCAGTACTTC
TRBV5-1	TRBJ1-1	NA	CASSTTPHRVGEAFF	TGCGCCAGCAGCACTACCCCACACAGGGTTGGTGAAGCTTTCTTT
TRBV19	TRBJ2-7	TRBD1	CASSNPGQATYEQYF	TGTGCCAGTAGCAATCCGGGACAGGCGACCTACGAGCAGTACTTC
TRBV4-3	TRBJ1-4	NA	CASSQDPGLNEKLFF	TGCGCCAGCAGCCAAGATCCAGGCCTGAATGAAAAACTGTTTTTT
TRBV30	TRBJ2-4	NA	CAWSKGYENIQYF	TGTGCCTGGAGTAAGGGGTATGAAAACATTCAGTACTTC
TRBV7-2	TRBJ2-7	TRBD1	CASSFGQGGYEQYF	TGTGCCAGCAGCTTTGGACAGGGCGGCTACGAGCAGTACTTC